The 29 T cell receptor beta chains below were found in one sample sequenced in a study of shared clonotypes between healthy human individuals. Here immunoSEQ multiplex PCR was the method, and the copy in TCRdb shows in-frame clones only, minus some. The sample contains around 2.3 million clones, approximately 96% of which appear only once. Sequencing input: naive CD4+ T cells sorted from blood. Sample subset: CD45RA+ positively selected. The receptors were gathered from a young man in good health.

This CDR3 is CASSEDRGSEKLFF. The CDR3 DNA is TGTGCCAGCAGTGAAGACAGGGGAAGTGAAAAACTGTTTTTT. The chain carries TRBV2 and TRBJ1-4, with 7 positions matching TRBD1. Germline trimming cut 1 base from V and 7 bases from J; bases unmatched to any gene: 3. Germline CDR1 SNHLY, CDR2 FYNNEI. The CDR3 totals 14 residues.

The gene calls are TRBV27 and TRBJ2-3; D possibly corresponds to TRBD2 (6 bases). Germline-derived CDR1 and CDR2 are MNHEY and SMNVEV (reference sequence). This CDR3 spans 13 amino acids. V lost 8 bases and J lost 4, with 13 bases in between. The CDR3 is CASRRLVADTQYF. The CDR3 DNA sequence: TGTGCCAGCCGAAGACTAGTGGCAGATACGCAGTATTTT.

The V and J genes are TRBV7-2 and TRBJ2-1, with 12 bases matching TRBD2. CDR3 length equals 15 residues. The trim removed 5 bases at V and 9 bases at J, leaving 8 bases unmatched. Germline CDR1 SGHTA, CDR2 FQGNSA. The CDR3: CASSQGLAGQSEQFF. As DNA, the CDR3 is TGTGCCAGCAGCCAGGGACTAGCGGGTCAAAGTGAGCAGTTCTTC. Supplemented by reference TRBV7-2 and TRBJ2-1, the full variable domain reads GAGVSQSPSNKVTEKGKDVELRCDPISGHTALYWYRQSLGQGLEFLIYFQGNSAPDKSGLPSDRFSAERTGGSVSTLTIQRTQQEDSAVYLCASSQGLAGQSEQFFGPGTRLTVL.

The chain is built from TRBV5-1 and TRBJ2-7, with a weak D call TRBD1 (5 bases). Trimming took off 0 bases at V and 3 bases at J, with 10 bases between the two ends. The CDR3 is 14 residues long. Germline CDR1 is SGHRS and CDR2 is YFSETQ. The chain's CDR3 is CASSLDRIYYEQYF. CDR3 nucleotides: TGCGCCAGCAGCTTGGACAGGATCTACTACGAGCAGTACTTC.

The chain carries TRBV27 and TRBJ1-2, with D hard to call. Germline CDR1 MNHEY, CDR2 SMNVEV (reference sequence). The CDR3 runs to 13 residues. V shed 5 bases and J shed 3 bases, with 10 bases lying between them. The CDR3 nucleotides read TGTGCCAGCAGTCCACGAGATTACTATGGCTACACCTTC. Translated, it gives CASSPRDYYGYTF.

This sequence joins TRBV11-2 and TRBJ2-7, with 8 bases identical to TRBD1. V trimming: 6 bases; J trimming: 2 bases; junction bases outside the gene matches: 6. Germline CDR1 and CDR2: SGHAT and FQNNGV. The CDR3 loop spans 14 amino acids. In nucleotides, the CDR3 is TGTGCCAGCAGTCCAGACAGGGGCCCCTACGAGCAGTACTTC. Its protein is CASSPDRGPYEQYF.

The gene calls are TRBV5-6 and TRBJ1-6; maybe TRBD1 (5 bases). In germline, CDR1 is SGHDT, CDR2 YYEEEE. With 0 bases removed from V and 7 bases from J, the gap between germline ends came to 8 bases. The CDR3 consists of 14 residues. This CDR3 is CASSLGDGNSPLHF. CDR3 in DNA: TGTGCCAGCAGCTTGGGGGACGGGAATTCACCCCTCCACTTT.

The chain employs TRBV27 and TRBJ1-5; D call uncertain. The CDR3 is 14 amino acids. V was shortened by 4 bases and J by 5 bases, with 12 bases between the two germline ends. Germline lookup yields CDR1 MNHEY and CDR2 SMNVEV (reference sequence). The CDR3 loop reads CASSSTPGDQPQHF. The CDR3 region has the DNA TGTGCCAGCAGTTCGACACCTGGGGATCAGCCCCAGCATTTT.

This sequence joins TRBV4-1 and TRBJ1-2; D is possibly TRBD1 (5 bases). V lost 0 bases, J lost 1 base, and 12 bases lay in between. The CDR3 is 16 amino acids. The V gene's germline CDR1 is MGHRA and CDR2 YSYEKL. The CDR3, as DNA: TGCGCCAGCAGCCAAGAGGGGAGGACACATAACTATGGCTACACCTTC. Translation: CASSQEGRTHNYGYTF.

The chain has TRBV7-2 and TRBJ2-3; D remains ambiguous. Trimming cost V 0 bases and J 0 bases, with 10 bases left between them. The CDR3 has 16 amino acids. Germline values: CDR1 SGHTA, CDR2 FQGNSA. In DNA, the CDR3 is TGTGCCAGCAGCTTAGCGTCCTACCCGAGCACAGATACGCAGTATTTT. Amino acid sequence: CASSLASYPSTDTQYF.

The rearrangement joins TRBV7-2 to TRBJ2-1; a weak D match, TRBD2 (5 bases). This CDR3 contains 15 residues. Germline values: CDR1 SGHTA, CDR2 FQGNSA. The V gene lost 2 bases and the J gene lost 5 bases, with 13 bases spanning the gap. CDR3: CASSLWLASNNEQFF. The CDR3 DNA sequence: TGTGCCAGCAGCTTATGGCTAGCTTCCAACAATGAGCAGTTCTTC.

This chain links TRBV10-1 with TRBJ2-5; 12 bases map to TRBD2. CDR1 and CDR2 from the germline V gene are WNHNN and SYGVQD (reference sequence). J was trimmed by 7 bases and V by 0 bases; bases with no gene match: 6. CDR3 length equals 16 residues. The DNA for the CDR3 is TGCGCCAGCAGTGAGTCCCGACTAGCGGGGGCAGGGACCCAGTACTTC. The encoded protein is CASSESRLAGAGTQYF.

V usage is TRBV29-1 and J usage is TRBJ2-4; 8 bases map to TRBD1. The J segment lost 6 bases and the V segment lost 3 bases, leaving 4 bases of the junction unmatched. The CDR3 is made up of 13 amino acids. Looked up from germline, CDR1 is SQVTM and CDR2 is ANQGSEA. The DNA for the CDR3 is TGCAGCGTTGACGCAGGGGGCGGAAACATTCAGTACTTC. Translation: CSVDAGGGNIQYF. The variable domain in full, with the rest retrieved from reference TRBV29-1 and TRBJ2-4, is SAVISQKPSRDICQRGTSLTIQCQVDSQVTMMFWYRQQPGQSLTLIATANQGSEATYESGFVIDKFPISRPNLTFSTLTVSNMSPEDSSIYLCSVDAGGGNIQYFGAGTRLSVL.

The rearrangement joins TRBV18 to TRBJ1-2; D may be TRBD1 (5 bases). The germline V gene has CDR1 KGHSH and CDR2 LQKENI. This CDR3 spans 14 amino acids. Trimming removed 3 bases from V and 3 bases from J, with 11 bases in between. CDR3 nucleotides: TGTGCCAGCTCACCCGTTCAGGGCGACTATGGCTACACCTTC. Its translation: CASSPVQGDYGYTF.

The chain carries TRBV7-2 and TRBJ2-1, with D perhaps being TRBD1 or TRBD2 (5 bases each). The ends were cut back, 5 bases at V and 4 bases at J, with 18 bases in the middle. There are 16 residues in the CDR3. Germline-derived CDR1 and CDR2 are SGHTA and FQGNSA. The CDR3 reads CASSEAGAGRYNEQFF. The CDR3 bases are TGTGCCAGCAGCGAAGCCGGGGCAGGACGATACAATGAGCAGTTCTTC.

The chain combines TRBV7-9 with TRBJ2-3; D gene uncertain. This CDR3 has 12 amino acids. Trimming shortened V by 5 bases and J by 7 bases, and 10 bases separated the two germline ends. Germline loops: CDR1 SEHNR, CDR2 FQNEAQ (reference sequence). CDR3 protein: CASSRPGNTQYF. The CDR3, as DNA: TGTGCCAGCAGCCGACCTGGTAATACGCAGTATTTT.

V and J are TRBV23-1 and TRBJ2-5; D is possibly TRBD1 (6 bases). TRBV23-1 is an ORF, with its function uncertain. V was clipped by 0 bases and J by 3 bases, with 17 bases between them. The CDR3 has 17 residues. Here the CDR3 DNA reads TGCGCCAGCAGTCAATCGAAGAGACAGGCCATCGAAGAGACCCAGTACTTC. This sequence encodes CASSQSKRQAIEETQYF.

The chain couples TRBV7-8 to TRBJ1-6; D uncertain. The CDR3 has 15 amino acids. V shed 1 base and J shed 6 bases, with 10 bases lying between them. CDR1 is SGHVS and CDR2 is FQNEAQ in the germline V gene. As DNA, the CDR3 is TGTGCCAGCAGCTTAGGATCAATCGCTAATTCACCCCTCCACTTT. It is translated as CASSLGSIANSPLHF. The variable domain in full, completed from reference TRBV7-8 and TRBJ1-6, reads GAGVSQSPRYKVAKRGQDVALRCDPISGHVSLFWYQQALGQGPEFLTYFQNEAQLDKSGLPSDRFFAERPEGSVSTLKIQRTQQEDSAVYLCASSLGSIANSPLHFGNGTRLTVT.

This clone was seen just once. The CDR3 reads CASSSGQGTLSTDTQYF. The CDR3 DNA reads TGTGCCAGCAGCTCGGGACAGGGCACCCTTAGCACAGATACGCAGTATTTT. The rearrangement links TRBV11-2 to TRBJ2-3; TRBD1 matches at 9 bases. The CDR3 has 17 amino acids. Per germline, CDR1 SGHAT and CDR2 FQNNGV. The V and J ends lost 4 bases and 0 bases, in that order; junction bases with no gene match: 8.

The chain carries TRBV4-1 and TRBJ2-7; no firm D call. Trimming stripped 5 bases from V and 1 base from J, with 15 bases between. This CDR3 contains 15 residues. Germline V gene sequence: CDR1 MGHRA, CDR2 YSYEKL. The chain's CDR3 is CASSKSGGSSYEQYF. For the CDR3, the DNA is TGCGCCAGCAGCAAAAGTGGCGGTTCTTCCTACGAGCAGTACTTC.

J is TRBJ2-1 and V is TRBV7-8, with D possibly TRBD2 on 6 matching bases. CDR3 length equals 14 residues. Germline loops: CDR1 SGHVS, CDR2 FQNEAQ. V lost 8 bases and J 8 bases, leaving 19 bases between the germline ends. CDR3 in amino acids: CASRELAMSDEQFF. The CDR3 DNA reads TGTGCCAGCCGGGAACTAGCAATGAGCGATGAGCAGTTCTTC.

The CDR3 DNA sequence: TGTGCCAGCAGCCCGGGGGGTCTAAGCTACAATGAGCAGTTCTTC. Its protein product is CASSPGGLSYNEQFF. This rearrangement joins TRBV11-3 to TRBJ2-1, with TRBD2 matching over 7 bases. CDR3 length equals 15 residues. Germline values: CDR1 SGHNT, CDR2 YENEEA. The V gene end was trimmed by 5 bases and the J gene end by 3 bases; junction bases not matched to a gene: 7.

CDR3 region: CASSPTGGISGNTIYF. CDR3 coding DNA: TGCGCCAGCAGCCCGACAGGGGGTATCTCTGGAAACACCATATATTTT. The V and J genes are TRBV5-1 and TRBJ1-3; 9 bases align to TRBD1. Germline assignment: CDR1 SGHRS and CDR2 YFSETQ. The CDR3 is 16 amino acids. V shed 4 bases and J 0 bases; nucleotides not matched to a gene: 5.

This clone was detected only once. The V and J genes are TRBV29-1 and TRBJ1-2, with 7 bases fitting TRBD1. V dropped 3 bases and J dropped 5; count of bases not matched to a gene: 6. Germline V gene sequence: CDR1 SQVTM, CDR2 ANQGSEA. The CDR3 loop spans 13 amino acids. The CDR3 sequence is CSVDSGGSYGYTF. The CDR3 DNA sequence: TGCAGCGTTGATTCAGGGGGGTCATATGGCTACACCTTC.

V gene TRBV19 combines with J gene TRBJ1-1, with D unresolved. CDR3 length equals 13 residues. Trimming removed 5 bases at V and 2 bases at J, with 9 bases between. Germline lookup yields CDR1 LNHDA and CDR2 SQIVND (reference sequence). In DNA form, the CDR3 reads TGTGCCAGTAGTGTGAGAATAAACACTGAAGCTTTCTTT. This encodes CASSVRINTEAFF.

The chain has TRBV2 and TRBJ2-1, with 7 nucleotides matching TRBD1. CDR1 and CDR2 from the germline V gene are SNHLY and FYNNEI. After removal of 6 bases from V and 5 bases from J, the junction contained 4 bases not matched to a gene. This CDR3 has 13 residues. DNA of the CDR3: TGTGCCAGCAGGGATACAGGGGACAATGAGCAGTTCTTC. This encodes CASRDTGDNEQFF.

V usage is TRBV5-4 and J usage is TRBJ2-5; 11 nucleotides agree with TRBD1. The J call is doubtful: the DNA matches TRBJ2-7 better. Germline CDR1 is SGHNT and CDR2 is YYREEE (reference sequence). This CDR3 spans 14 amino acids. CDR3 loop: CASSDRTGGGEQYF. In nucleotides, the CDR3 is TGTGCCAGCAGCGATCGGACAGGGGGCGGCGAGCAGTACTTC.

A word on this clone: Other DNA sequences in this sample translate to the same CDR3. This sequence joins TRBV18 and TRBJ2-7; D unclear. From germline, CDR1 is KGHSH and CDR2 LQKENI. The CDR3 sequence is 11 residues long. Trimming removed 5 bases from V and 2 bases from J, with 4 bases in between. This CDR3 reads CASSSPYEQYF. CDR3 nucleotide sequence: TGTGCCAGCTCATCCCCCTACGAGCAGTACTTC.

The rearrangement uses TRBV27 and TRBJ1-2, with 11 bases aligning to TRBD1. Germline CDR1 is MNHEY and CDR2 is SMNVEV (reference sequence). This CDR3 region has 15 residues. J was trimmed by 6 bases and V by 2 bases; bases with no gene match: 5. The CDR3 here is CASSLRDRGTDGYTF. Here the CDR3 DNA reads TGTGCCAGCAGTTTACGGGACAGGGGGACGGATGGCTACACCTTC.